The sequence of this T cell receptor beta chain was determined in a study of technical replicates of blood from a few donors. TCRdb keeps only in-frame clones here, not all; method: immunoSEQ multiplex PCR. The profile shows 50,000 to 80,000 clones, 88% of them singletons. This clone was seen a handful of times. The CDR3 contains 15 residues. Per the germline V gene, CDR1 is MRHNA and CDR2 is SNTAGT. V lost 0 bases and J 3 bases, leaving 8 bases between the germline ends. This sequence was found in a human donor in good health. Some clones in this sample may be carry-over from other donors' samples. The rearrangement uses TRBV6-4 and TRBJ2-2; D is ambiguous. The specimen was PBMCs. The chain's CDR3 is CASSDSRSDTGELFF. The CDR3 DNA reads TGTGCCAGCAGTGACTCGAGGTCAGACACCGGGGAGCTGTTTTTT.